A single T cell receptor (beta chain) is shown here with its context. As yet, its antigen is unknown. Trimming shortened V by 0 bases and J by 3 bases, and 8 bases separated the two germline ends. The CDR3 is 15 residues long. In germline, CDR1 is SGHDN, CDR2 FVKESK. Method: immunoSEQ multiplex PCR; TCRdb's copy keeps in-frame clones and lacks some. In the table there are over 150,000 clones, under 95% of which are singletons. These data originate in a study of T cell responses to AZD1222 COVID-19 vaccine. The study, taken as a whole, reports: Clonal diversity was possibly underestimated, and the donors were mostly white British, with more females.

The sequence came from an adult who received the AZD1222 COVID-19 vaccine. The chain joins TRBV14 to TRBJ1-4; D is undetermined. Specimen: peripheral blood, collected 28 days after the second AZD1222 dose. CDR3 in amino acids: CASSQEWGANEKLFF. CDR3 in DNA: TGTGCCAGCAGCCAAGAATGGGGAGCTAATGAAAAACTGTTTTTT.